This T cell receptor beta chain came from a study of Ad26.COV2.S vaccination and SARS-CoV-2 variants. About this clone itself: Other DNA sequences from this sample encode an identical CDR3 as well.

The CDR3 is made up of 13 amino acids. The ends were cut back, 1 base at V and 4 bases at J, with 7 bases in the middle. Germline V gives CDR1 KGHSH, CDR2 LQKENI. The data were produced by immunoSEQ multiplex PCR, yet TCRdb's version contains in-frame clones alone and is incomplete. The table includes roughly 460,000 clones, 80% to 90% detected once. The treatment: around 19 received Ad26.COV2.S at low or high dose, single or two shots; 5 received placebo; per-sample allocation not given. Day 63 after the first vaccine or placebo injection was the time point for sampling. This TCR derives from a person between 18 and 60 years old who received the Ad26.COV2.S COVID-19 vaccine or a placebo. The material sequenced was peripheral blood, taken in a trial of Ad26.COV2.S vaccine versus placebo. The gene calls are TRBV18 and TRBJ1-1, with D hard to call. CDR3 residues: CASSPQGSTEAFF. The CDR3 bases are TGTGCCAGCTCACCACAGGGATCCACTGAAGCTTTCTTT.